This is a list of T cell receptor beta chains from one sample in a study of blood T cell repertoires in COVID-19. TCRdb's copy holds only in-frame clones and misses some; the assay was immunoSEQ multiplex PCR. The sample contains about 270,000 clones, 81% of which appear only once. The sequenced material came from peripheral blood. The receptors were sampled from a woman aged 55-70 years with active or convalescent COVID-19. Both conserved end residues are part of each CDR3. The D gene is left open where the match is weak. Clone size is not always given. Where it is, it says once, few, many or a class for expanded clones.

d_call	v_call	j_call	clone_size	cdr3_aa	cdr3_nt
.	TRBV9	TRBJ2-2	.	CASSVPESGEGGGELFF	TGTGCCAGCAGCGTACCGGAAAGCGGCGAAGGGGGCGGGGAGCTGTTTTTT
.	TRBV7-6	TRBJ1-4	.	CASSSYRAKRTNEKLFF	TGTGCCAGCAGCTCCTACAGGGCTAAGAGGACTAATGAAAAACTGTTTTTT
TRBD2	TRBV4-3	TRBJ2-2	.	CASSQELAGGTRTGELFF	TGCGCCAGCAGCCAAGAATTAGCGGGGGGGACTCGCACCGGGGAGCTGTTTTTT
.	TRBV11-2	TRBJ1-2	.	CASSKLAGNKGRYGYTF	TGTGCCAGCAGCAAATTGGCAGGGAATAAGGGTAGATATGGCTACACCTTC
TRBD1	TRBV12-5	TRBJ2-3	.	CASGLVRQGASFSTDTQYF	TGTGCTAGTGGTTTGGTACGACAGGGGGCCTCCTTTAGCACAGATACGCAGTATTTT
TRBD2	TRBV11-3	TRBJ2-7	.	CASSPTSGGHEQYF	TGTGCCAGCAGCCCGACTAGCGGTGGCCACGAGCAGTACTTC
TRBD1	TRBV7-9	TRBJ1-1	.	CASSSGGGNTEAFF	TGTGCCAGCAGCTCAGGGGGCGGGAACACTGAAGCTTTCTTT
TRBD2	TRBV6-4	TRBJ2-3	.	CASSPQTSGGTDTQYF	TGTGCCAGCAGTCCCCAGACTAGCGGGGGGACAGATACGCAGTATTTT
TRBD1	TRBV6-4	TRBJ1-2	.	CASSDSRGLYGYTF	TGTGCCAGCAGTGACTCGAGGGGGCTCTATGGCTACACCTTC
TRBD2	TRBV5-1	TRBJ2-1	.	CASSGPGGSGEQFF	TGCGCCAGCAGCGGACCCGGGGGGTCGGGGGAGCAGTTCTTC
TRBD1	TRBV18	TRBJ2-3	.	CASSPNTGGHRDTQYF	TGTGCCAGCTCGCCTAACACAGGGGGGCACCGTGATACGCAGTATTTT
TRBD1	TRBV2	TRBJ1-2	.	CASSGDRDRGRYTF	TGTGCCAGCAGTGGAGACCGGGACAGGGGCCGCTACACCTTC
TRBD2	TRBV7-9	TRBJ2-3	.	CASPLGTGGADTQYF	TGTGCCAGCCCCCTTGGGACGGGAGGGGCAGATACGCAGTATTTT
TRBD2	TRBV2	TRBJ2-5	.	CASSESTSGGVGLYF	TGTGCCAGCAGTGAAAGTACTAGCGGGGGGGTAGGGCTGTACTTC
.	TRBV2	TRBJ1-2	.	CASSEERTDGYTF	TGTGCCAGCAGTGAGGAGAGGACAGATGGCTACACCTTC
.	TRBV19	TRBJ1-5	.	CASSPIPRDSNQPQHF	TGTGCCAGTAGTCCAATTCCCCGGGATAGCAATCAGCCCCAGCATTTT
.	TRBV30	TRBJ2-7	few	CAWSADFSKVQYF	TGTGCCTGGAGTGCGGACTTCTCCAAGGTGCAGTACTTC
.	TRBV4-2	TRBJ2-3	.	CASSQAVSGGTDTQYF	TGTGCCAGCAGCCAAGCGGTCTCGGGGGGCACAGATACGCAGTATTTT
TRBD2	TRBV11-2	TRBJ2-3	.	CASSRLIAGGRTDTQYF	TGTGCCAGCAGTCGCCTGATAGCGGGGGGCCGCACAGATACGCAGTATTTT
.	TRBV7-8	TRBJ1-5	many	CASSVDSPNQPQHF	TGTGCCAGCAGCGTTGACAGTCCCAATCAGCCCCAGCATTTT
TRBD2	TRBV27	TRBJ2-5	.	CASSFKTSGAQETQYF	TGTGCCAGCAGTTTTAAAACTAGCGGGGCCCAAGAGACCCAGTACTTC
.	TRBV7-2	TRBJ1-1	.	CASSLFAGLNTEAFF	TGTGCCAGCAGCTTGTTCGCGGGACTGAACACTGAAGCTTTCTTT
TRBD1	TRBV11-3	TRBJ1-4	.	CASSLVGQKNEKLFF	TGTGCCAGCAGCTTAGTGGGACAGAAGAATGAAAAACTGTTTTTT
TRBD1	TRBV27	TRBJ1-6	.	CASRPRPTGDLMSSYNSPLHF	TGTGCCAGCCGACCCAGACCGACAGGGGATTTAATGAGCTCCTATAATTCACCCCTCCACTTT
TRBD2	TRBV7-3	TRBJ2-2	.	CASSLEHFGGGNTGELFF	TGTGCCAGCAGCTTAGAGCATTTTGGCGGGGGGAACACCGGGGAGCTGTTTTTT
TRBD1	TRBV7-2	TRBJ2-4	.	CASTLRQGSNIQYF	TGTGCCAGCACCCTAAGACAGGGAAGCAACATTCAGTACTTC